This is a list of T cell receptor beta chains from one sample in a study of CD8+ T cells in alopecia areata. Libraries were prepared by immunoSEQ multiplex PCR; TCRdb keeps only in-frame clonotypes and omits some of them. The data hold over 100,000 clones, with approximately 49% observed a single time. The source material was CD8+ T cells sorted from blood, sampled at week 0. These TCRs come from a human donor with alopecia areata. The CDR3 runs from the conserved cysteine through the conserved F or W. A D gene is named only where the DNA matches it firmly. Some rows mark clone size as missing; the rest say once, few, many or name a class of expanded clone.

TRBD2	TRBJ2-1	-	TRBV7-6	CASSLVAISGLALNEQFF	TGTGCCAGCAGCTTAGTGGCTATATCGGGACTAGCATTAAATGAGCAGTTCTTC
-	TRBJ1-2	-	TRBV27	CASSGPGPYGYTF	TGTGCCAGCAGTGGCCCGGGCCCCTATGGCTACACCTTC
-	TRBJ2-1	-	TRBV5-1	CASSLAQGIANEQFF	TGCGCCAGCAGCTTGGCGCAGGGGATTGCCAATGAGCAGTTCTTC
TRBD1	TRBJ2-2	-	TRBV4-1	CASSFRTGRTGELFF	TGCGCCAGCAGCTTCCGGACAGGGAGGACCGGGGAGCTGTTTTTT
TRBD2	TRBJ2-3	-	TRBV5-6	CASSLELAGITDTQYF	TGTGCCAGCAGCTTGGAACTAGCGGGGATCACAGATACGCAGTATTTT
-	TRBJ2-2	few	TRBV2	CASSDADGELFF	TGTGCCAGCAGTGACGCGGACGGGGAGCTGTTTTTT
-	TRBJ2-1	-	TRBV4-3	CASSQAGNEQFF	TGCGCCAGCAGCCAAGCCGGGAATGAGCAGTTCTTC
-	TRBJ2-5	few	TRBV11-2	CASSLDGGETQYF	TGTGCCAGCAGCTTAGATGGCGGGGAGACCCAGTACTTC
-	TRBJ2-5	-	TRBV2	CASRDRDRPMGTQYF	TGTGCCAGCAGGGACCGAGACAGGCCGATGGGAACCCAGTACTTC
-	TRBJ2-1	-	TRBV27	CASTLRGPAYNEQFF	TGTGCCAGCACCCTCCGGGGGCCCGCCTACAATGAGCAGTTCTTC
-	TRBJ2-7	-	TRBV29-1	CSVEGGGTDSYEQYF	TGCAGCGTTGAAGGCGGAGGGACTGATTCCTACGAGCAGTACTTC
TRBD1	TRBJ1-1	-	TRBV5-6	CASSHQGGPEAFF	TGTGCCAGCAGCCACCAGGGGGGCCCTGAAGCTTTCTTT
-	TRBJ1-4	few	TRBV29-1	CSVSGTLNEKLFF	TGCAGCGTATCCGGGACCCTTAATGAAAAACTGTTTTTT
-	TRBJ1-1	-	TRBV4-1	CASSHRGGERTEAFF	TGCGCCAGCAGCCACCGAGGAGGGGAAAGAACTGAAGCTTTCTTT
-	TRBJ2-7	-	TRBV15	CATSRDGTVSYEQYF	TGTGCCACCAGCAGAGATGGGACGGTGTCCTACGAGCAGTACTTC
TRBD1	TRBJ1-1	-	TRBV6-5	CASSYWAGDRVQAFF	TGTGCCAGCAGTTACTGGGCAGGGGACAGAGTTCAAGCTTTCTTT
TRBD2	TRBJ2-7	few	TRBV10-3	CASSYSSGGAYEQYF	TGTGCCAGCAGTTACTCTAGCGGGGGGGCCTACGAGCAGTACTTC
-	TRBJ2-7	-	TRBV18	CASSPWFGEQYF	TGTGCCAGCTCACCGTGGTTTGGCGAGCAGTACTTC
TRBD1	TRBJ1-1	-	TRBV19	CASISRDSNMNTEAFF	TGTGCCAGTATTTCCCGGGACAGTAACATGAACACTGAAGCTTTCTTT
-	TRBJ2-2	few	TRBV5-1	CASSPPGAFGELFF	TGCGCCAGCAGCCCTCCCGGGGCGTTCGGGGAGCTGTTTTTT
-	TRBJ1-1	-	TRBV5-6	CASSRVTGGEAFF	TGTGCCAGCAGCCGGGTGACAGGCGGTGAAGCTTTCTTT
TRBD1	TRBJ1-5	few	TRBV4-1	CASSQRQGSDQPQHF	TGCGCCAGCAGCCAAAGACAGGGAAGTGATCAGCCCCAGCATTTT
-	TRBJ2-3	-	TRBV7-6	CASSSRRSDTQYF	TGTGCCAGCAGCTCCCGAAGGTCAGATACGCAGTATTTT
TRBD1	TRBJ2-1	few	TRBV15	CATSRAGQGIDEQFF	TGTGCCACCAGCAGAGCTGGACAGGGAATAGATGAGCAGTTCTTC
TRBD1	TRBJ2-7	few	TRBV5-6	CASSFDRVLTYEQYF	TGTGCCAGCAGCTTTGACAGGGTGTTGACCTACGAGCAGTACTTC
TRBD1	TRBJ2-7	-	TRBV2	CASSEGQGAYEQYF	TGTGCCAGCAGTGAGGGGCAGGGGGCCTACGAGCAGTACTTC
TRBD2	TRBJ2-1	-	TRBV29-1	CSVKRGGVYNEQFF	TGCAGCGTAAAGCGGGGGGGAGTCTACAATGAGCAGTTCTTC
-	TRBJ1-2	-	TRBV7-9	CASSPGGPTYGYTF	TGTGCCAGCAGCCCCGGGGGACCGACCTATGGCTACACCTTC
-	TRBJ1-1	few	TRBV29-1	CSVEARYGGAFF	TGCAGCGTTGAAGCAAGGTACGGTGGGGCTTTCTTT
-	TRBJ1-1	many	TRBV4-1	CASSQDPGLNTEAFF	TGCGCCAGCAGCCAAGATCCGGGCTTGAACACTGAAGCTTTCTTT
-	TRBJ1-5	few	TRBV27	CASSLSGSNQPQHF	TGTGCCAGCAGTTTATCGGGCAGCAATCAGCCCCAGCATTTT
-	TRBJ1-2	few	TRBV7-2	CASSLGPEWARGATTF	-
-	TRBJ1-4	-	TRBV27	CASSPSDSEKLFF	TGTGCCAGCAGTCCATCGGACAGTGAAAAACTGTTTTTT
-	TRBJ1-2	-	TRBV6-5	CASTLLGDGYTF	TGTGCCAGCACTCTATTGGGGGATGGCTACACCTTC
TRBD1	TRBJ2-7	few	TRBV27	CASSDRVSSYEQYF	TGTGCCAGCAGTGACAGGGTTAGCTCCTACGAGCAGTACTTC
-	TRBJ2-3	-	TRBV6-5	CASSYSERGYTDTQYF	TGTGCCAGCAGTTACTCTGAGAGGGGATACACAGATACGCAGTATTTT
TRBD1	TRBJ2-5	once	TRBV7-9	CASSLIDREGQETQYF	TGTGCCAGCAGCCTTATTGACAGGGAAGGCCAAGAGACCCAGTACTTC
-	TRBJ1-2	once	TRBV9	CASSSYADYGYTF	TGTGCCAGCAGCTCCTACGCCGACTATGGCTACACCTTC
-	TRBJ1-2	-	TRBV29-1	CSVLHAVKDGYTF	TGCAGCGTTCTCCACGCGGTGAAAGATGGCTACACCTTC
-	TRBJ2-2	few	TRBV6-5	CASSYAGELFF	TGTGCCAGCAGTTATGCCGGGGAGCTGTTTTTT
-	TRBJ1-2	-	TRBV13	CASSARRETYGYTF	TGTGCCAGCAGCGCCCGCAGGGAAACCTATGGCTACACCTTC